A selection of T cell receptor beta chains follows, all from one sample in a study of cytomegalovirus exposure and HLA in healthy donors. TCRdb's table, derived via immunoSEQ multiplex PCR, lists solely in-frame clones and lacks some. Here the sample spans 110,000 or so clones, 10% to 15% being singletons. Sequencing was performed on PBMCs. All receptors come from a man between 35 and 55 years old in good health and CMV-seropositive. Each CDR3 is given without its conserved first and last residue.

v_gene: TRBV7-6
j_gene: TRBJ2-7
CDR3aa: ASSPSGTGSTYEQY

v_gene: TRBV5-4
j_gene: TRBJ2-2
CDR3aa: ASSLALQGRSGELF

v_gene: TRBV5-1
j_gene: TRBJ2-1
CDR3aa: ASRKASGSVGNEQF

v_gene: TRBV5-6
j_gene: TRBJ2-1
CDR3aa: ASSNWRSGIAYNEQF

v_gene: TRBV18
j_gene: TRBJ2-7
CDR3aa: ASSPRDREGEQY

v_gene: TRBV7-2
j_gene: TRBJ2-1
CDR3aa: ASSLFWGLAGGFQF

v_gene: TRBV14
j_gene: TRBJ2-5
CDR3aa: ASSHKRGSRQETQY

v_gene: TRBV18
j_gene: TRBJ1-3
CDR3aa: ASSPTALWQGNTIY

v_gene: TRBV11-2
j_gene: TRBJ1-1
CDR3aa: ASSPRPEAEAF

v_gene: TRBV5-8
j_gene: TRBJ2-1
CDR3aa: ASSPGLAGDNEQF

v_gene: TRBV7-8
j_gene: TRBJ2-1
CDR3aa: ASSLRDRGNYNEQF

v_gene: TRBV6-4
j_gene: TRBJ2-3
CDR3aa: ASSPEASLGGAQY

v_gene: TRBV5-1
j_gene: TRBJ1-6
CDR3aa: ASMLTGTGSPLH

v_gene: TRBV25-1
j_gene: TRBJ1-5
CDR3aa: ASSLEGQPQH

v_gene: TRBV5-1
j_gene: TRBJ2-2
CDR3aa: ASSYPGLQTGELF

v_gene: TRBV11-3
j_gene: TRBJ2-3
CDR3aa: ASSLGLAGITDTQY

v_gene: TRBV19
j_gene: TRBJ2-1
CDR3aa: ASSMTAYNEQF

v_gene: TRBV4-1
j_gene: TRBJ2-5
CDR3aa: ASSPQDREETQY

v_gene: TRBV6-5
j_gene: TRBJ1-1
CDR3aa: ASHRGENTEAF

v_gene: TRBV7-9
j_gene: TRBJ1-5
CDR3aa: ASSLARNQPQH

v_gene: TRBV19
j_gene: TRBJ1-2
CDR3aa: ASSANRGSGGYT

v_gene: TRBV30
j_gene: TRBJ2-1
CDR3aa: ASSDLDRATRNEQF

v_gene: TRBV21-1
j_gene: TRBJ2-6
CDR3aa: ASSTRGPIRVLT

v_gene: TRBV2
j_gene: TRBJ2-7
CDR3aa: ASSGSGRAQEQY

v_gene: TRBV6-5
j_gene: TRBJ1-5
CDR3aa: ASSYVRFQPQH

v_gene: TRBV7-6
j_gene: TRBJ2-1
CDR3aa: ASSSGLYNEQF

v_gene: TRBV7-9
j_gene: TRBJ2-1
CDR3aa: ASSLGLAGGEQF

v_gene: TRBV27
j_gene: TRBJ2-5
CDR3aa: ASSFLARREIQY

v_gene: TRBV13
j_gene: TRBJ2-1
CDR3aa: ASSLGTSGREQF

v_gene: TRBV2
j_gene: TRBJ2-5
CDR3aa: ASRGGAFKETQY

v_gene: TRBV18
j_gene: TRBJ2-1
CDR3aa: ASSPWGLAEYNEQF

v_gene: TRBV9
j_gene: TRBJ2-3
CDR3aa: ASSGGLAGGTDTQY

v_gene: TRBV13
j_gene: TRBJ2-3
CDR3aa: ASSLGQIRTDTQY

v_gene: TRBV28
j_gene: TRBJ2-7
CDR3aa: ASRPSGTGVEQY

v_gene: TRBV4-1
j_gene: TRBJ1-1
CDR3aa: ASSQPSKREAF

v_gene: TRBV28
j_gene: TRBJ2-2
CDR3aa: ASRKGQGPGELF

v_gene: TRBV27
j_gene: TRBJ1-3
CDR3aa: ASRRGASSGNTIY

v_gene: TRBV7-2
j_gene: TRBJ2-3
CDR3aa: ASSLRLSTDTQY

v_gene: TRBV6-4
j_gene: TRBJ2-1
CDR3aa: ASSVASGSEQF

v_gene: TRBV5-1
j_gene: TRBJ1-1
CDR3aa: ASSSRGGQASAAF

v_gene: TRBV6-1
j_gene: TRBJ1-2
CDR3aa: ASSDRGRGQLYGYT

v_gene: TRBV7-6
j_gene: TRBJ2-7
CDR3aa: ASSSLAGREQY

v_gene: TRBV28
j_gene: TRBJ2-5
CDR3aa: ASSLPGAPQETQY

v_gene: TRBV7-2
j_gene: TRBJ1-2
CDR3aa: ASSLATGNYGYT

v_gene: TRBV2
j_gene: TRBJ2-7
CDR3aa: ASSDPGTGVVEQY

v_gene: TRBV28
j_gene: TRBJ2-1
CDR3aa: ASSLLRPGVGLAGNEQF

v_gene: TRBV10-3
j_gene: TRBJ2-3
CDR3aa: AMGPGTGADTQY

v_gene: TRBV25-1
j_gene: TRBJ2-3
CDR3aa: ASSDIGGAVVTDTQY

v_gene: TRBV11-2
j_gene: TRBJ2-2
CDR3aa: ASSLVAGTSGLYTGELF

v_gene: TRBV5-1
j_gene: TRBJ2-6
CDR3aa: ASSAGQSSGANVLT

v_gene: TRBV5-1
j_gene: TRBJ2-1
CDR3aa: ASSFGTGGINEPF

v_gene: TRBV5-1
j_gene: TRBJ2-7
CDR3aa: ASSLDIHYEQY